This TCR beta chain came from a study of T cell responses to AZD1222 COVID-19 vaccine. Per germline, CDR1 SQVTM and CDR2 ANQGSEA. Trimming shortened V by 3 bases and J by 9 bases, and 21 bases separated the two germline ends. CDR3 length: 15 residues. Profiling relied on immunoSEQ multiplex PCR, and the TCRdb table lists in-frame clones only, not all of them. Here the sample spans some 150,000 clones, approximately 94% being singletons. The sequencing used peripheral blood, collected on day 0 of AZD1222 vaccination. The receptor was derived from an adult in good health. This chain uses TRBV29-1 with TRBJ2-1; D is possibly TRBD2 (6 bases). The CDR3 region is CSVEFRKGRDGEQFF. CDR3 nucleotides: TGCAGCGTTGAGTTCCGAAAGGGGCGGGATGGTGAGCAGTTCTTC.